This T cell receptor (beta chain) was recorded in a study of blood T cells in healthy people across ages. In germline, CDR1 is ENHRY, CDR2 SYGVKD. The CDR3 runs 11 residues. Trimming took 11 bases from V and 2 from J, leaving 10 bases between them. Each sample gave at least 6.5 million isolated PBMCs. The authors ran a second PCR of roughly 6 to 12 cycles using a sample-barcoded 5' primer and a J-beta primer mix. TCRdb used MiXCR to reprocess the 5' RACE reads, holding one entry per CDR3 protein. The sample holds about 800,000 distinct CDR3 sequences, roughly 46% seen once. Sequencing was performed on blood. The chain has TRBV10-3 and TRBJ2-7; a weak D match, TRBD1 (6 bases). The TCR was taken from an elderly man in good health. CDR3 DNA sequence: TGTGCCGTAGGACAGACCTACGAGCAGTACTTC. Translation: CAVGQTYEQYF.